The 28 T cell receptor beta chains below all came from one sample that was sequenced in a study of blood T cell repertoires in COVID-19. Produced via immunoSEQ multiplex PCR; TCRdb's table is partial and in-frame only. The data hold approximately 280,000 clones, with around nine tenths observed a single time. The material sequenced was peripheral blood. Source of these receptors: a woman in her fifties or sixties with acute or convalescent COVID-19.

This chain uses TRBV2 with TRBJ2-2, with 10 bases that match TRBD1. The CDR3 extends over 17 amino acids. Per germline, CDR1 SNHLY and CDR2 FYNNEI. J lost 5 bases, V lost 0 bases, and 6 bases had no gene match. CDR3 in DNA: TGTGCCAGCAGTGAAGCGCCCTGGGACAGGGGTACCGGGGAGCTGTTTTTT. Its translation: CASSEAPWDRGTGELFF. Supplemented by reference TRBV2 and TRBJ2-2, the full variable domain reads EPEVTQTPSHQVTQMGQEVILRCVPISNHLYFYWYRQILGQKVEFLVSFYNNEISEKSEIFDDQFSVERPDGSNFTLKIRSTKLEDSAMYFCASSEAPWDRGTGELFFGEGSRLTVL.

The chain uses TRBV18 and TRBJ2-7; TRBD1 matches at 8 bases. Germline assignment: CDR1 KGHSH and CDR2 LQKENI. The V gene end was trimmed by 2 bases and the J gene end by 3 bases; junction bases not matched to a gene: 12. The CDR3 runs to 17 residues. The CDR3 DNA reads as TGTGCCAGCTCACCAGGTAATATAGGACAGGGTTTCTACGAGCAGTACTTC. It codes for CASSPGNIGQGFYEQYF.

V gene TRBV27 combines with J gene TRBJ2-5, with 8 bases lining up with TRBD2. The length of the CDR3 is 13 residues. Germline values: CDR1 MNHEY, CDR2 SMNVEV (reference sequence). The V gene end was trimmed by 8 bases and the J gene end by 3 bases; junction bases not matched to a gene: 5. The CDR3, as DNA: TGTGCCAGCCTCTCGCGGGGGGAAGAGACCCAGTACTTC. Its translation is CASLSRGEETQYF.

The chain uses TRBV21-1 and TRBJ2-7; the table's TRBD1 call for D was not verified on the DNA. TRBV21-1 is listed as a pseudogene. CDR3 length: 18 amino acids. The CDR3 region has the DNA TGTGCCAGCAGCCCCCGCCTGGCAGGGCTCCGCAACTCCTACGAGCAGTACTTC. This gives the protein CASSPRLAGLRNSYEQYF.

This clone was detected only once. The J gene is TRBJ2-5, the V gene TRBV9, with TRBD2 identical over 8 bases. Per the germline V gene, CDR1 is SGDLS and CDR2 is YYNGEE. The V segment lost 0 bases and the J segment 5 bases; nucleotides outside the gene matches: 3. This CDR3 has 14 amino acids. The CDR3: CASSVGRGDETQYF. For the CDR3, the DNA is TGTGCCAGCAGCGTAGGGCGGGGGGACGAGACCCAGTACTTC.

The V call is TRBV7-2, the J call TRBJ2-6, with D maybe TRBD1 (5 bases). Germline-derived CDR1 and CDR2 are SGHTA and FQGNSA. This CDR3 region has 16 residues. Trimming pared 5 bases from V and 0 bases from J, leaving 11 bases between. Here the CDR3 reads CASSPSQGSGANVLTF. Here the CDR3 DNA reads TGTGCCAGCAGCCCCTCCCAGGGCTCTGGGGCCAACGTCCTGACTTTC.

V gene TRBV21-1 combines with J gene TRBJ2-5; no DNA check was done on the table's D call, TRBD2. TRBV21-1 counts as a pseudogene. The CDR3 is made up of 15 amino acids. The CDR3 spells CASSKWGGNGETQYF. The CDR3 DNA follows: TGTGCCAGCAGCAAATGGGGGGGGAATGGAGAGACCCAGTACTTC.

This rearrangement joins TRBV5-5 to TRBJ2-7; 10 nucleotides agree with TRBD2. Germline-derived CDR1 and CDR2 are SGHKS and YYEKEE (reference sequence). The CDR3 sequence is 16 residues long. J gave up 1 base and V 4 bases, and 8 bases lay outside the gene matches. In DNA form, the CDR3 reads TGTGCCAGCAGCCCTATAGCGGGGGGAGCGTCCTACGAGCAGTACTTC. This translates into CASSPIAGGASYEQYF.

V usage is TRBV20-1 and J usage is TRBJ2-7; D remains unclear. Germline CDR1 is DFQATT and CDR2 is SNEGSKA (reference sequence). Trimming shortened V by 6 bases and J by 7 bases, and 22 bases separated the two germline ends. CDR3 length: 14 residues. CDR3 nucleotides: TGCAGTGCCAGTCCGGGTCCGGCCTATAGGGAGCAGTACTTC. The encoded protein is CSASPGPAYREQYF.

The chain has TRBV7-2 and TRBJ2-3; weak D call: TRBD1 (6 bases). In germline, CDR1 is SGHTA, CDR2 FQGNSA. This CDR3 region has 15 residues. V dropped 5 bases and J dropped 2 bases, with 14 bases sitting between them. In DNA form, the CDR3 reads TGTGCCAGCAGCGACAGGACTTATTACACAGATACGCAGTATTTT. It encodes CASSDRTYYTDTQYF.

This chain links TRBV3-1 (or the pseudogene TRBV3-2) with TRBJ2-1, with 13 bases matching TRBD2. Germline V lookup: CDR1 LGHDT, CDR2 YNNKEL (reference sequence). This CDR3 is 16 amino acids long. Trimming cost V 4 bases and J 9 bases; bases outside gene matches: 9. The CDR3 here is CASSPAGLAGFSEQFF. The CDR3, as DNA: TGTGCCAGCAGCCCCGCGGGACTAGCGGGATTTAGTGAGCAGTTCTTC.

The CDR3 region has the DNA TGTGCCAGCAGTTACATACAGGGAGTCGGCTACACCTTC. Amino acids: CASSYIQGVGYTF. The chain links TRBV6-2 or TRBV6-3 to TRBJ1-2; possibly TRBD1 for D (6 bases). Germline CDR1 and CDR2: MNHEY and SVGEGT. V dropped 2 bases and J dropped 8 bases, with 12 bases sitting between them. This CDR3 is built from 13 residues.

V and J are TRBV28 and TRBJ1-5, with D unresolved. V lost 10 bases and J lost 0, with 13 bases in between. In germline, CDR1 is MDHEN, CDR2 SYDVKM. There are 14 residues in the CDR3. The CDR3 protein is CATQKLYSNQPQHF. The CDR3, as DNA: TGTGCCACCCAAAAACTTTATAGCAATCAGCCCCAGCATTTT.

This clone occurred a few times. This sample includes further DNA sequences coding for the same CDR3. The V call is TRBV4-2, the J call TRBJ1-2; possible D gene TRBD1, 5 bases. The CDR3 contains 14 residues. CDR1 is LGHNA, CDR2 YNFKEQ, per germline. V was trimmed by 0 bases and J by 2 bases, leaving 7 bases between them. CDR3 protein: CASSQDGGNYGYTF. The CDR3 region has the DNA TGTGCCAGCAGCCAAGATGGGGGGAACTATGGCTACACCTTC.

The rearrangement joins TRBV7-2 to TRBJ2-1, with TRBD1 matching over 8 bases. The CDR3 runs 19 residues. Germline lookup yields CDR1 SGHTA and CDR2 FQGNSA. V shed 8 bases, J shed 0 bases, and the junction held 18 bases outside the gene matches. The chain's CDR3 is CASSLRTGLKYSSYNEQFF. CDR3 bases: TGTGCCAGCTCCCTAAGGACAGGGCTAAAATATAGCTCCTACAATGAGCAGTTCTTC.

The chain uses TRBV14 and TRBJ1-2; TRBD1 matches 8 bases. This CDR3 spans 14 amino acids. The germline gives CDR1 SGHDN, CDR2 FVKESK. Trimming at V came to 5 bases and at J to 5 bases, leaving 7 bases not matched to a gene. The CDR3 nucleotides read TGTGCCAGCAGCGAAACCGGGACAGGATATGGCTACACCTTC. Its translation: CASSETGTGYGYTF.

Comment on this clone: The sample has other DNA sequences that encode this CDR3 too. The CDR3 coding sequence is TGTGCCACCAGCAGAGTGGGGAGGAACACTGAAGCTTTCTTT. Encoded protein: CATSRVGRNTEAFF. The chain links TRBV15 to TRBJ1-1; D unresolved. The ends were cut back, 1 base at V and 1 base at J, with 7 bases in the middle. CDR1 is LNHNV, CDR2 YYDKDF, per germline (reference sequence). There are 14 residues in the CDR3. Looking up the rest from reference TRBV15 and TRBJ1-1 gives the full variable domain: DAMVIQNPRYQVTQFGKPVTLSCSQTLNHNVMYWYQQKSSQAPKLLFHYYDKDFNNEADTPDNFQSRRPNTSFCFLDIRSPGLGDTAMYLCATSRVGRNTEAFFGQGTRLTVV.

V and J are TRBV29-1 and TRBJ2-5, with D possibly TRBD1 on 6 matching bases. Trimming took 6 bases from V and 0 from J, leaving 11 bases between them. Germline loops: CDR1 SQVTM, CDR2 ANQGSEA. There are 13 residues in the CDR3. CDR3 protein: CSVRGLDQETQYF. In DNA, the CDR3 is TGCAGCGTCAGGGGCCTGGACCAAGAGACCCAGTACTTC.

CDR3 region: CASRGHGGGPFQETQYF. For the CDR3, the DNA is TGTGCCAGCCGGGGCCATGGCGGGGGGCCCTTCCAAGAGACCCAGTACTTC. The chain recombines TRBV28 with TRBJ2-5, with 8 nucleotides matching TRBD2. Germline CDR1 reads MDHEN; CDR2 reads SYDVKM. V shed 8 bases and J 1 base; nucleotides not matched to a gene: 15. This CDR3 is 17 amino acids long. Drawing the rest from reference TRBV28 and TRBJ2-5, the complete variable domain is DVKVTQSSRYLVKRTGEKVFLECVQDMDHENMFWYRQDPGLGLRLIYFSYDVKMKEKGDIPEGYSVSREKKERFSLILESASTNQTSMYLCASRGHGGGPFQETQYFGPGTRLLVL.

The chain recombines TRBV11-2 with TRBJ2-1, with D perhaps matching TRBD1 (5 bases). Germline V gene sequence: CDR1 SGHAT, CDR2 FQNNGV. Trimming took 2 bases from V and 3 from J, leaving 20 bases between them. The CDR3 has 18 residues. Written as DNA, the CDR3 is TGTGCCAGCAGCTTATCTCCGAAGGGGCGACCCCACTACAATGAGCAGTTCTTC. Its protein product is CASSLSPKGRPHYNEQFF.

The chain combines TRBV5-1 with TRBJ2-5; the D gene is possibly TRBD1 (5 bases). V was trimmed by 1 base and J by 1 base, leaving 8 bases between them. Germline loops: CDR1 SGHRS, CDR2 YFSETQ. This CDR3 contains 14 residues. The CDR3, as DNA: TGCGCCAGCAGCTTGAAGGGGTTCCAAGAGACCCAGTACTTC. Its translation: CASSLKGFQETQYF.

The chain employs TRBV9 and TRBJ2-7; 7 bases are a match to TRBD2. CDR3 length equals 15 residues. Trimming at V came to 0 bases and at J to 0 bases, leaving 3 bases not matched to a gene. Germline V lookup: CDR1 SGDLS, CDR2 YYNGEE. The CDR3: CASSVGGRVSYEQYF. CDR3 in DNA: TGTGCCAGCAGCGTAGGTGGGAGGGTCTCCTACGAGCAGTACTTC.

The J gene is TRBJ1-5, the V gene TRBV2; TRBD1 agrees at 9 bases. After removal of 1 base from V and 2 bases from J, the junction contained 0 bases not matched to a gene. The V gene's germline CDR1 is SNHLY and CDR2 FYNNEI. The CDR3 contains 15 residues. CDR3 DNA sequence: TGTGCCAGCAGTGAAGGACAGGGGGGCAATCAGCCCCAGCATTTT. Its protein is CASSEGQGGNQPQHF.

The V gene is TRBV9, the J gene TRBJ2-4, with D possibly being TRBD2 (6 bases). The V gene lost 4 bases and the J gene lost 10 bases, with 18 bases spanning the gap. The CDR3 length is 14 residues. CDR1 is SGDLS and CDR2 is YYNGEE in the germline V gene. The CDR3, as DNA: TGTGCCAGCAGCCTCCGAGTGGGGGGTGGAATTCAGTACTTC. It translates to CASSLRVGGGIQYF. Full variable domain (rest looked up from reference TRBV9 and TRBJ2-4): DSGVTQTPKHLITATGQRVTLRCSPRSGDLSVYWYQQSLDQGLQFLIQYYNGEERAKGNILERFSAQQFPDLHSELNLSSLELGDSALYFCASSLRVGGGIQYFGAGTRLSVL.

The chain uses TRBV14 and TRBJ1-2, with 8 bases matching TRBD1. The J segment lost 4 bases and the V segment lost 4 bases, leaving 2 bases of the junction unmatched. The germline V gene has CDR1 SGHDN and CDR2 FVKESK. The CDR3 is made up of 13 amino acids. CDR3 nucleotides: TGTGCCAGCAGCCCGGGACAGGCCTATGGCTACACCTTC. Protein: CASSPGQAYGYTF.

V and J are TRBV24-1 and TRBJ2-5, with D uncertain. The CDR3 contains 16 residues. V was trimmed by 1 base and J by 1 base, leaving 12 bases between them. CDR1 and CDR2 (germline): KGHDR, SFDVKD. This CDR3 is CATSDFGMGPQETQYF. CDR3 nucleotide sequence: TGTGCCACCAGTGATTTTGGAATGGGCCCCCAAGAGACCCAGTACTTC.

The chain joins TRBV19 to TRBJ1-1; TRBD1 matches at 9 bases. Trimming removed 6 bases from V and 6 bases from J; junction bases left unmatched: 11. There are 15 residues in the CDR3. Germline CDR1 LNHDA, CDR2 SQIVND (reference sequence). The CDR3 here is CASSPEDRGYAEAFF. CDR3 bases: TGTGCCAGTAGCCCCGAGGACAGGGGTTACGCTGAAGCTTTCTTT.

The chain couples TRBV6-1 to TRBJ1-2; TRBD1 matches 10 bases. The CDR3 has 16 residues. Germline V gene data show CDR1 as MNHNS and CDR2 as SASEGT. V trimming: 3 bases; J trimming: 2 bases; junction bases outside the gene matches: 6. CDR3 loop: CASSDRDRGRNYGYTF. DNA of the CDR3: TGTGCCAGCAGTGACCGGGACAGGGGACGAAACTATGGCTACACCTTC.